The next 17 T cell receptor beta chains were all read from a single sample in a study of shared clonotypes between healthy human individuals. Libraries were prepared by immunoSEQ multiplex PCR; TCRdb keeps only in-frame clonotypes and omits some of them. This sample yields 1 million to 1.3 million clones, of which around 78% are seen a single time; under 0.8% belongs to the top ten. Sequenced sample: memory CD4+ T cells from PBMCs. Subset defined: CD45RA-negative fraction. Every receptor here comes from a man aged 18 to 29 in good health. Some clones in this sample may be carry-over from other donors' samples.

The chain employs TRBV11-1 and TRBJ2-7; possibly TRBD1 for D (6 bases). This CDR3 has 13 residues. Trimming pared 6 bases from V and 2 bases from J, leaving 11 bases between. Germline V gene data show CDR1 as SGHAT and CDR2 as FQDESV (reference sequence). The CDR3 bases are TGTGCCAGCAGGCATGCAGGGGCCTACGAGCAGTACTTC. Encoded protein: CASRHAGAYEQYF.

This rearrangement joins TRBV4-2 to TRBJ2-5; D is possibly TRBD1 (5 bases). CDR1 is LGHNA, CDR2 YNFKEQ, per germline. The CDR3 contains 15 residues. Trimming pared 1 base from V and 0 bases from J, leaving 9 bases between. The CDR3 DNA is TGTGCCAGCAGCCAAGCCACAGGCTACCAAGAGACCCAGTACTTC. It is translated as CASSQATGYQETQYF.

This clone has just one count. The chain uses TRBV5-4 and TRBJ1-5; D is possibly TRBD1 (5 bases). The V end was cut by 4 bases, the J end by 7 bases, with 18 bases between. The CDR3 is 15 amino acids. Looked up from germline, CDR1 is SGHNT and CDR2 is YYREEE (reference sequence). As DNA, the CDR3 is TGTGCCAGCAGCCCGGGCCCGGCAGGGAACCAGCCCCAGCATTTT. It specifies CASSPGPAGNQPQHF.

The CDR3 protein is CASSELSGRFDDGYTF. DNA for the CDR3: TGTGCCAGCAGTGAATTAAGCGGGCGATTCGACGATGGCTACACCTTC. The chain joins TRBV6-1 to TRBJ1-2; D remains unclear. The germline CDR1 and CDR2 sequences are MNHNS and SASEGT. CDR3 length equals 16 residues. The V gene lost 2 bases and the J gene lost 6 bases, with 19 bases spanning the gap.

The chain is built from TRBV4-1 and TRBJ2-7; 8 nucleotides match TRBD2. The germline V gene has CDR1 MGHRA and CDR2 YSYEKL. The CDR3 runs to 16 residues. V was pared by 0 bases and J by 1 base, with 5 bases of the junction left unmatched. As DNA, the CDR3 is TGCGCCAGCAGCCAAGATCCCCGCGGGGGGTCCTACGAGCAGTACTTC. Protein sequence: CASSQDPRGGSYEQYF.

The rearrangement links TRBV30 to TRBJ1-3; TRBD1 might be the D (5 bases). Between the trimmed V and J ends, which lost 5 bases and 0 bases, there was a span of 11 bases. The CDR3 loop spans 14 amino acids. Germline V gene sequence: CDR1 GTSNPN, CDR2 SVGIG (reference sequence). CDR3 region: CAWGDGYSGNTIYF. Here the CDR3 DNA reads TGTGCCTGGGGGGACGGGTACTCTGGAAACACCATATATTTT.

The genes are TRBV5-1 and TRBJ2-7; 8 bases are a match to TRBD2. Germline V gene sequence: CDR1 SGHRS, CDR2 YFSETQ. With 0 bases clipped from V and 3 bases from J, the junction kept 8 bases outside the gene matches. The CDR3 is 16 residues long. The CDR3 protein is CASSLGSSGRNYEQYF. The CDR3 DNA reads as TGCGCCAGCAGCTTGGGCTCTAGCGGGCGGAACTACGAGCAGTACTTC.

This chain links TRBV7-9 with TRBJ2-2, with 11 bases lining up with TRBD2. In germline, CDR1 is SEHNR, CDR2 FQNEAQ (reference sequence). The CDR3 covers 15 residues. Losses at the gene ends were 5 bases for V and 5 bases for J; bases not matched to a gene: 4. In nucleotides, the CDR3 is TGTGCCAGCAGCAATAGCGGGAGGGGAACCGGGGAGCTGTTTTTT. Its protein is CASSNSGRGTGELFF. The full variable domain, rest sourced from reference TRBV7-9 and TRBJ2-2, is DTGVSQNPRHKITKRGQNVTFRCDPISEHNRLYWYRQTLGQGPEFLTYFQNEAQLEKSRLLSDRFSAERPKGSFSTLEIQRTEQGDSAMYLCASSNSGRGTGELFFGEGSRLTVL.

The chain combines TRBV6-1 with TRBJ1-2, with 7 bases that match TRBD1. The CDR3 consists of 15 residues. The germline gives CDR1 MNHNS, CDR2 SASEGT. After removal of 9 bases from V and 3 bases from J, the junction contained 13 bases not matched to a gene. The CDR3 nucleotides are TGTGCCAGTACACAAACAGGGGACGGGCACTATGGCTACACCTTC. The encoded protein is CASTQTGDGHYGYTF.

V and J are TRBV4-2 and TRBJ1-5, with D perhaps TRBD1 (5 bases). Germline V gene data show CDR1 as LGHNA and CDR2 as YNFKEQ. CDR3 length equals 16 residues. V lost 1 base to trimming and J lost 2 bases, with 12 bases between them. The CDR3 sequence is CASSQGQSHGNQPQHF. The CDR3, as DNA: TGTGCCAGCAGCCAAGGACAGTCGCACGGCAATCAGCCCCAGCATTTT.

The genes are TRBV5-1 and TRBJ2-3; 7 nucleotides align to TRBD2. Germline values: CDR1 SGHRS, CDR2 YFSETQ. The V segment lost 0 bases and the J segment 2 bases; nucleotides outside the gene matches: 6. This CDR3 contains 16 residues. The CDR3 coding sequence is TGCGCCAGCAGCTTGGGGCTAGCGGAGACCACAGATACGCAGTATTTT. This codes for CASSLGLAETTDTQYF.

V is TRBV7-2 and J is TRBJ2-7; D is unclear. The V end was cut by 5 bases, the J end by 2 bases, with 10 bases between. The CDR3 contains 13 residues. Germline V gene lookup returns CDR1 SGHTA and CDR2 FQGNSA. CDR3 bases: TGTGCCAGCAGCCGAGGACGGGCCTACGAGCAGTACTTC. Protein sequence: CASSRGRAYEQYF.

V is TRBV7-2 and J is TRBJ1-1; a weak D match, TRBD1 (6 bases). This CDR3 is built from 14 residues. V lost 1 base and J lost 3, with 9 bases in between. Germline CDR1 reads SGHTA; CDR2 reads FQGNSA. The CDR3 sequence is CASSLDTGYTEAFF. Here the CDR3 DNA reads TGTGCCAGCAGCTTAGATACAGGGTACACTGAAGCTTTCTTT.

J is TRBJ2-1 and V is TRBV6-1; D perhaps matches TRBD1 (5 bases). Germline assignment: CDR1 MNHNS and CDR2 SASEGT. With 6 bases removed from V and 5 bases from J, the gap between germline ends came to 11 bases. The CDR3 totals 13 residues. CDR3 DNA: TGTGCCAGCAGGGTGACAGTAAACAATGAGCAGTTCTTC. Its protein product is CASRVTVNNEQFF.

This chain uses TRBV4-1 with TRBJ2-2; possible D gene TRBD2, 5 bases. This CDR3 is 18 amino acids long. V dropped 0 bases and J dropped 2 bases, with 16 bases sitting between them. Per the germline V gene, CDR1 is MGHRA and CDR2 is YSYEKL. In nucleotides, the CDR3 is TGCGCCAGCAGCCAAGATAGTTTGAGGGTGGGTAACACCGGGGAGCTGTTTTTT. Translating gives CASSQDSLRVGNTGELFF.

The gene calls are TRBV4-2 and TRBJ2-1; tentative D call: TRBD1 (5 bases). Per the germline V gene, CDR1 is LGHNA and CDR2 is YNFKEQ. The V end lost 2 bases, the J end lost 0 bases, and 8 bases lay between the germline ends. This CDR3 contains 15 residues. This CDR3 reads CASSQPGISYNEQFF. The CDR3 coding sequence is TGTGCCAGCAGCCAACCAGGGATCTCCTACAATGAGCAGTTCTTC.

The rearrangement uses TRBV7-3 and TRBJ2-5, with unresolved D. The CDR3 length is 14 residues. V was clipped by 2 bases and J by 5 bases, with 12 bases between them. Germline-derived CDR1 and CDR2 are SGHTA and FQGTGA. CDR3 in amino acids: CASSLGHSVETQYF. The DNA for the CDR3 is TGTGCCAGCAGCTTAGGTCATTCGGTGGAGACCCAGTACTTC.